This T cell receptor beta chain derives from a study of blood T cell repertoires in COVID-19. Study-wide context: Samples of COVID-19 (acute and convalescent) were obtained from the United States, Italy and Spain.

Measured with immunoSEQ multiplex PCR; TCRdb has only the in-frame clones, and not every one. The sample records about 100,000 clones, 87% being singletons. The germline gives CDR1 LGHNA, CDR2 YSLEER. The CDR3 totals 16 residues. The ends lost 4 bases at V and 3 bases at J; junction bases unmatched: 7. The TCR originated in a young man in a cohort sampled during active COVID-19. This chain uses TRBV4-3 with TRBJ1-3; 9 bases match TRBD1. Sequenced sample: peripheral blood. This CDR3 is CASSPTGGRIGNTIYF. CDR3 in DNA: TGCGCCAGCAGCCCGACAGGGGGTAGAATTGGAAACACCATATATTTT.